This T cell receptor (beta chain) emerged from a study of response to subunit inactivated influenza vaccine. V shed 2 bases, J shed 3 bases, and the junction held 4 bases outside the gene matches. The CDR3 totals 15 residues. Germline values: CDR1 SGHVS, CDR2 FQNEAQ. A remark on this clonotype: Its antigen is not identified.

TCRdb re-derived calls from the RT-PCR reads in MiXCR, one entry per CDR3 protein. The sample includes 590,000 or so distinct CDR3 sequences, around 15% seen only once; the top ten take 7.5% to 9%. Study-wide results and caveats: T cells newly recruited by each seasonal influenza vaccination are few, the authors suggested.

This receptor was taken from a man in his fifties who received an inactivated influenza vaccine. The V and J genes are TRBV7-8 and TRBJ2-5; 9 bases match TRBD2. The source material was PBMCs from blood, sampled approximately 15 days before vaccination. The CDR3, as DNA: TGTGCCAGCAGCTTATCAGCGGGGGGAGAAGAGACCCAGTACTTC. It yields the protein CASSLSAGGEETQYF. The variable domain in full, completed from reference TRBV7-8 and TRBJ2-5, reads GAGVSQSPRYKVAKRGQDVALRCDPISGHVSLFWYQQALGQGPEFLTYFQNEAQLDKSGLPSDRFFAERPEGSVSTLKIQRTQQEDSAVYLCASSLSAGGEETQYFGPGTRLLVL.